This T cell receptor (beta chain) was identified during a study of T cells after posttransplantation cyclophosphamide. Germline V lookup: CDR1 SGHNT, CDR2 YYREEE (reference sequence). Trimming removed 2 bases from V and 0 bases from J; junction bases left unmatched: 2. The CDR3 sequence is 14 residues long. The table came from immunoSEQ multiplex PCR; TCRdb's copy has only in-frame clones and leaves some out. Observed in the sample are 40,000 to 45,000 clones, none of them singletons. This clone was detected many times. This clonotype originated in a man in his forties in good health, CMV-negative, and a related stem cell transplant donor. This sequence joins TRBV5-4 and TRBJ2-7; TRBD1 aligns across 7 bases. The specimen was PBMCs. The DNA of the CDR3 is TGTGCCAGCAGCTTAGGGACAGTCTCCTACGAGCAGTACTTC. Its protein is CASSLGTVSYEQYF.